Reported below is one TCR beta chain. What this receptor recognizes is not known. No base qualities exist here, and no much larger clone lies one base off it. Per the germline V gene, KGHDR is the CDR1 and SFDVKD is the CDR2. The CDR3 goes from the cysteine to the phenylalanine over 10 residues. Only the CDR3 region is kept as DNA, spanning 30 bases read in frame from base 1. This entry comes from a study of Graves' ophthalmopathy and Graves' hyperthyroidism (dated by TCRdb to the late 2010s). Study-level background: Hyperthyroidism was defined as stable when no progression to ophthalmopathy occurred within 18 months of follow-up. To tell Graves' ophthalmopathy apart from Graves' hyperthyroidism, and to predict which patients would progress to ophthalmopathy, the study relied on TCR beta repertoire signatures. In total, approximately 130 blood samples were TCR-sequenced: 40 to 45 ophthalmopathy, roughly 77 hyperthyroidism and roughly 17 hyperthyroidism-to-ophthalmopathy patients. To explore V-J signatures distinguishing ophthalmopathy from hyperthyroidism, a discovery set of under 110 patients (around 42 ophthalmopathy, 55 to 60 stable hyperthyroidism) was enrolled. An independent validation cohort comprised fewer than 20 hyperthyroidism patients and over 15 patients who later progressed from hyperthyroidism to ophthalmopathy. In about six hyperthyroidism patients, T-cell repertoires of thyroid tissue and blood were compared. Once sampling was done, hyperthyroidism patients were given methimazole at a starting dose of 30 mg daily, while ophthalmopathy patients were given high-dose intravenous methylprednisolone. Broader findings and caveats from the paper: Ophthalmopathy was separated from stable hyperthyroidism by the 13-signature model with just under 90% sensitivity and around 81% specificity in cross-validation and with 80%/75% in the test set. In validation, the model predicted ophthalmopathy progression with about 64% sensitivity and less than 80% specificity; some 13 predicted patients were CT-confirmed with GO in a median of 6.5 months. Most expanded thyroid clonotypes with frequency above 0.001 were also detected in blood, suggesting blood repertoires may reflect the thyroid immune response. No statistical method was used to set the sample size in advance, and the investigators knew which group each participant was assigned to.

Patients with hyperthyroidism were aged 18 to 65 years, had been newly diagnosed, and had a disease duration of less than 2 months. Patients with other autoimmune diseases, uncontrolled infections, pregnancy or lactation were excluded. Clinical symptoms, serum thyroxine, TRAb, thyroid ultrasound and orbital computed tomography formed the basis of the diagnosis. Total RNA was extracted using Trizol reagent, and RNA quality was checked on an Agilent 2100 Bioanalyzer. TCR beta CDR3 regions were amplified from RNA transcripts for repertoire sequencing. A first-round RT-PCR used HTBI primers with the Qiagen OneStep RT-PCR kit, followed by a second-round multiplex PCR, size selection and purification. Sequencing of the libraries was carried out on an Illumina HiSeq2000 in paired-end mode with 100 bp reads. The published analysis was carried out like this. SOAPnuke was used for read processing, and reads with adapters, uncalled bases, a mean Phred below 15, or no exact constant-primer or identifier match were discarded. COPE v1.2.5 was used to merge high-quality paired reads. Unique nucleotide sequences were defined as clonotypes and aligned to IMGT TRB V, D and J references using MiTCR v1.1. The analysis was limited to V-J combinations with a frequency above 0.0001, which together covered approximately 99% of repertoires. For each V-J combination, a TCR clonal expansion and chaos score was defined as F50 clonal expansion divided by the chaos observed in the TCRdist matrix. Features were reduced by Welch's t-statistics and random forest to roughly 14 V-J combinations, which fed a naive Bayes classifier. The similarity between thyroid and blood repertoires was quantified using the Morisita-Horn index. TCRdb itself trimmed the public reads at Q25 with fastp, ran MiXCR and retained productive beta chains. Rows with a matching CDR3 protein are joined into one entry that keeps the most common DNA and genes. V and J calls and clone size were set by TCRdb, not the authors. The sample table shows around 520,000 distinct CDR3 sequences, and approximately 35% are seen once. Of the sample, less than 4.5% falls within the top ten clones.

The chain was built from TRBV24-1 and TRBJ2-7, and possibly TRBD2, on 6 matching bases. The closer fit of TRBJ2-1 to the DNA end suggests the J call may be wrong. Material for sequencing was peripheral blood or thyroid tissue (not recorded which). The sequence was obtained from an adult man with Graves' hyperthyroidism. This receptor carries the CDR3 CATMGGEQFF. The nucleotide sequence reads TGTGCCACCATGGGGGGTGAGCAGTTCTTC.